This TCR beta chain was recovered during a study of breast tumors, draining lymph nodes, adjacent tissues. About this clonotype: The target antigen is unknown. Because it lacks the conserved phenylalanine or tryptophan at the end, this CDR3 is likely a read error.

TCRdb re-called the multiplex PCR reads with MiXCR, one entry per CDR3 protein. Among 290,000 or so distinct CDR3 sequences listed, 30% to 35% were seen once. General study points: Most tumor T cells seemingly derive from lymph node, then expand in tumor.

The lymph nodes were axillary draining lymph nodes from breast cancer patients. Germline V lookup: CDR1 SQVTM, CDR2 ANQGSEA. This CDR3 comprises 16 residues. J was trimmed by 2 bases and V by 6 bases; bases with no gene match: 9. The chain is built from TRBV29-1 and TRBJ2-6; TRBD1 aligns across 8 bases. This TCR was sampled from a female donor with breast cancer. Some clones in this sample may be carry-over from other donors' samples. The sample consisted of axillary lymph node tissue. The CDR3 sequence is CSVGTGTETGANVLTS. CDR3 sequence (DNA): TGCAGCGTGGGGACAGGCACAGAGACTGGGGCCAACGTCCTGACTTCC.